This T cell receptor (beta chain) was found in a study of blood T cell repertoires in COVID-19. Study background: The United States, Italy and Spain were the sources of the acute and convalescent COVID-19 samples. Sample material is recorded as cDNA or gDNA derived from T cells, B-cell-depleted T cells, or PBMCs.

CDR3 length equals 11 residues. V shed 6 bases and J shed 4 bases, with 7 bases lying between them. Germline V gene sequence: CDR1 MNHNY, CDR2 SVGAGI (reference sequence). Original methodology: Amplification of reference gene primers provided the estimated nucleated cell counts. Repertoires were generated with immunoSEQ multiplex PCR, while TCRdb's copy carries only in-frame clones and drops some. The D gene and trimming were derived from the DNA, and the V and J assignments and clone size from that table. The data show fewer than 120,000 clones, with around 89% seen just once and about 3% held by the top ten.

The V and J genes are TRBV6-6 and TRBJ2-7; a possible D gene is TRBD1 (5 bases). This clonotype originated in a woman in her forties or fifties with acute or convalescent COVID-19. The sequenced sample was peripheral blood. CDR3 protein: CASRTAYEQYF. In DNA form, the CDR3 reads TGTGCCAGCAGGACAGCGTACGAGCAGTACTTC.